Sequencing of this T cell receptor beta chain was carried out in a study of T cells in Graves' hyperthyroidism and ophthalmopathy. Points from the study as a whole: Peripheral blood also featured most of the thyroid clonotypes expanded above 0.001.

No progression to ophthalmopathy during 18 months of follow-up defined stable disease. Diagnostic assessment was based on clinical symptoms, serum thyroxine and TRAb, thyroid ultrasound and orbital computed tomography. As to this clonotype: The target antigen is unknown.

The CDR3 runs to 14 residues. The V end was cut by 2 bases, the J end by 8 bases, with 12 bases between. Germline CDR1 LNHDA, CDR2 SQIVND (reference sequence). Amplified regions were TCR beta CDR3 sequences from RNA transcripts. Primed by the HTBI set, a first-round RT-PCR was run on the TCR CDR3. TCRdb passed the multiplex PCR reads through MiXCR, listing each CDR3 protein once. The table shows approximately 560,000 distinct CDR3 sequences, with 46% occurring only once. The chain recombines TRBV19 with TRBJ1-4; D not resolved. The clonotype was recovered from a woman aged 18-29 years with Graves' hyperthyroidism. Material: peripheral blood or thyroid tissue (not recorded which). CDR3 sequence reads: CASSIPGLREKLFF. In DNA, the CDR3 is TGTGCCAGTAGTATACCGGGCCTACGAGAAAAACTGTTTTTT.